Described below is a single T cell receptor beta chain sequence and its context. Its specificity is unknown. The junction shows a germline mismatch at one end, possibly a read error. This table comes from immunoSEQ multiplex PCR, and its TCRdb copy is limited to in-frame clones, with some not included. The data hold about 43,000 clones, with roughly 92% observed a single time. These data come from a study of cytomegalovirus exposure and HLA in healthy donors. Study summary: The same platform used for the 500 to 850 first-cohort repertoires was also used for the 95 to 150 validation repertoires, as a later analysis reported.

The study's findings and limits: Listed as cytomegalovirus-associated were approximately 160 TCR beta chains. In vitro, a few CMV-associated chains proved specific for CMV antigens.

The study drew the donors from its roughly 110-subject validation cohort, separate from the roughly 700-subject first cohort. The germline V gene has CDR1 GTSNPN and CDR2 SVGIG (reference sequence). The CDR3 has 15 residues. The J gene is TRBJ2-2, the V gene TRBV30; 7 positions agree with TRBD1. This receptor was taken from a man between 18 and 29 years old in good health and CMV-seronegative. Sequencing input: PBMCs. The CDR3 loop reads CAARGTDYEHRGAVF. The CDR3 nucleotides read TGTGCCGCCAGGGGGACAGACTATGAACACCGGGGAGCTGTTTTT.